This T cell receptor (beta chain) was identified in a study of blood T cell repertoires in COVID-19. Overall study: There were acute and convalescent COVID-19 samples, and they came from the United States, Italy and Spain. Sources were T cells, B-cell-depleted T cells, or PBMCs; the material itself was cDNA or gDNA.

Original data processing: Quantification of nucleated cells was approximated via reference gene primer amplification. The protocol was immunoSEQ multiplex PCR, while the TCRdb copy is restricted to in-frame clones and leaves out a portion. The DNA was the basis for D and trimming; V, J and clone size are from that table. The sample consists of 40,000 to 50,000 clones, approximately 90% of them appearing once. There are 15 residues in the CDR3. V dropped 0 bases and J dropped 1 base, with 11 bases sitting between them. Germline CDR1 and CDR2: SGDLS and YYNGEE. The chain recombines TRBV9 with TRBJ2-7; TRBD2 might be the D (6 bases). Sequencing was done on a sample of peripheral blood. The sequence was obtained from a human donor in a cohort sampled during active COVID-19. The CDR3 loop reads CASSVGGTQSYEQYF. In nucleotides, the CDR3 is TGTGCCAGCAGCGTAGGGGGGACTCAGTCCTACGAGCAGTACTTC.